The T cell receptor beta chain described here comes from a study of cytomegalovirus exposure and HLA in healthy donors. On the study more broadly: Researchers found that more than 70% of fewer than 450 genotyped donors fell within the Caucasian-associated ancestry cluster.

This clone was seen only once. The PCR had 60 Vbeta and 13 Jbeta primers. TCRdb's copy holds only in-frame clones and misses some; the assay was immunoSEQ multiplex PCR. The sample shows about 140,000 clones, around 82% of them seen only once. This CDR3 spans 14 amino acids. V was pared by 3 bases and J by 4 bases, with 2 bases of the junction left unmatched. Germline values: CDR1 SGHTS, CDR2 YDEGEE. Material: PBMCs. The V call is TRBV5-8, the J call TRBJ2-7; TRBD1 agrees at 12 bases. The origin of this receptor is a woman aged 18-29 years in good health and CMV-seropositive. The CDR3 sequence: CASSWDRGPYEQYF. The CDR3 DNA sequence: TGTGCCAGCAGCTGGGACAGGGGGCCGTACGAGCAGTACTTC.